The 24 T cell receptor beta chains listed next were all sequenced from one sample in a study of glioma-infiltrating T cells. The iRepertoire nested amplicon-rescue multiplex PCR amplified TCR alpha and beta CDR3s from RNA. TCRdb re-called the multiplex PCR reads with MiXCR, one entry per CDR3 protein. The repertoire has some 190,000 distinct CDR3 sequences, 32% of them found once; the top ten carry about 19%. Sequencing used glioma tissue, nonneoplastic brain tissue, or PBMCs (not recorded which). The receptors derive from a human donor with low-grade glioma or glioblastoma, undergoing nonglioma brain surgery, or in good health (not recorded which).

This clonotype was seen at least ten times. This chain joins TRBV20-1 and TRBJ2-7, with 11 bases identical to TRBD2. V lost 6 bases to trimming and J lost 3 bases; unmatched junction nucleotides: 10. The CDR3 spans 15 residues. In germline, CDR1 is DFQATT, CDR2 SNEGSKA (reference sequence). The CDR3 spells CSALGTSGPGYEQYF. The CDR3, as DNA: TGCAGTGCCCTTGGGACTAGCGGACCTGGCTACGAGCAGTACTTC.

This clonotype was counted at least ten times. This sequence joins TRBV19 and TRBJ1-2; D is unresolved. This CDR3 has 13 amino acids. From germline, CDR1 is LNHDA and CDR2 SQIVND (reference sequence). V was trimmed by 7 bases and J by 5 bases, leaving 14 bases between them. The CDR3 DNA is TGTGCCAGTAACTTCGGGGAAACGTATGGCTACACCTTC. Translating gives CASNFGETYGYTF.

The rearrangement links TRBV15 to TRBJ2-3; TRBD1 agrees at 8 bases. Per the germline V gene, CDR1 is LNHNV and CDR2 is YYDKDF (reference sequence). V dropped 6 bases and J dropped 0; count of bases not matched to a gene: 8. This CDR3 is built from 16 residues. CDR3 bases: TGTGCCACCAGACAACTTTGGACAGGGAGCACAGATACGCAGTATTTT. This sequence encodes CATRQLWTGSTDTQYF.

At least ten counts were recorded for this clonotype. The chain links TRBV4-2 to TRBJ2-1; TRBD2 aligns across 13 bases. The CDR3 is made up of 18 amino acids. V shed 0 bases and J 7 bases; nucleotides not matched to a gene: 9. Germline loops: CDR1 LGHNA, CDR2 YNFKEQ. DNA of the CDR3: TGTGCCAGCAGCCAAGATCCCTCACTAGCGGGAGGGGAAAATGAGCAGTTCTTC. Residues: CASSQDPSLAGGENEQFF.

This clonotype was observed a few times. This rearrangement joins TRBV10-3 to TRBJ2-1; no clear D gene. CDR3 length: 14 amino acids. V was clipped by 10 bases and J by 0 bases, with 13 bases between them. CDR1 ENHRY and CDR2 SYGVKD come from the germline V gene. CDR3 residues: CATYNTGSYNEQFF. The CDR3 DNA reads TGTGCCACCTACAACACCGGCTCCTACAATGAGCAGTTCTTC.

This clonotype came up a few times. The V and J genes are TRBV4-2 and TRBJ2-1, with 8 bases lining up with TRBD2. The germline V gene has CDR1 LGHNA and CDR2 YNFKEQ. There are 18 residues in the CDR3. V trimming: 0 bases; J trimming: 8 bases; junction bases outside the gene matches: 15. Here the CDR3 DNA reads TGTGCCAGCAGCCAAGATCATCAGCGGGAGTCCCGCGAAGATGAGCAGTTCTTC. This encodes CASSQDHQRESREDEQFF.

This clonotype was observed a handful of times. The genes are TRBV5-1 and TRBJ2-1; 12 bases are a match to TRBD2. The V and J ends lost 4 bases and 13 bases, in that order; junction bases with no gene match: 9. The germline gives CDR1 SGHRS, CDR2 YFSETQ. The length of the CDR3 is 14 residues. The CDR3 here is CASSPESSGRVQFF. In nucleotides, the CDR3 is TGCGCCAGCAGCCCCGAATCTAGCGGGAGGGTTCAGTTCTTC.

The chain carries TRBV20-1 and TRBJ2-1, with 12 bases lining up with TRBD2. CDR1 is DFQATT, CDR2 SNEGSKA, per germline (reference sequence). The trim removed 5 bases at V and 5 bases at J, leaving 7 bases unmatched. The CDR3 runs 15 residues. The CDR3: CSAPFLAGGNNEQFF. CDR3 DNA: TGCAGTGCTCCCTTTCTAGCGGGAGGGAACAATGAGCAGTTCTTC.

This clonotype was detected many times. CDR3 DNA sequence: TGCAGTGCTAGAGATCGCCAGGGGGGCTCCTATAATTCACCCCTCCACTTT. It encodes CSARDRQGGSYNSPLHF. The chain recombines TRBV20-1 with TRBJ1-6; the match to TRBD1 covers 7 bases. CDR3 length equals 17 residues. CDR1 is DFQATT and CDR2 is SNEGSKA in the germline V gene (reference sequence). The V and J ends lost 0 bases and 0 bases, in that order; junction bases with no gene match: 5.

This clonotype was recorded many times. The chain carries TRBV20-1 and TRBJ2-1; D is unresolved. Germline-derived CDR1 and CDR2 are DFQATT and SNEGSKA (reference sequence). V lost 5 bases and J lost 4, with 21 bases in between. This CDR3 spans 16 amino acids. The CDR3 reads CSASRRADFPYNEQFF. DNA for the CDR3: TGCAGTGCTTCCCGCCGAGCTGACTTTCCTTACAATGAGCAGTTCTTC.

The sample holds many counts of this clonotype. The V call is TRBV7-9, the J call TRBJ2-3, with D perhaps TRBD2 (6 bases). This CDR3 is 14 amino acids long. CDR1 and CDR2 (germline): SEHNR, FQNEAQ (reference sequence). Trimming left V 4 bases short and J 4 bases short, with 12 bases between. CDR3 in DNA: TGTGCCAGCAGCTCGGGACTCTCTGCAGATACGCAGTATTTT. It translates to CASSSGLSADTQYF.

This clonotype was recorded a few times. The genes are TRBV27 and TRBJ2-5; 8 positions agree with TRBD1. This CDR3 has 14 residues. Germline values: CDR1 MNHEY, CDR2 SMNVEV (reference sequence). V was clipped by 6 bases and J by 6 bases; unmatched bases: 9. The CDR3: CASRPGQVMKTQYF. The DNA of the CDR3 is TGTGCCAGCAGACCGGGACAGGTGATGAAGACCCAGTACTTC.

This chain uses TRBV2 with TRBJ2-5, with a possible D match to TRBD1 (6 bases). The CDR3 contains 15 residues. In germline, CDR1 is SNHLY, CDR2 FYNNEI. V was pared by 7 bases and J by 5 bases, with 20 bases between. The CDR3 sequence is CASIVTTGRMETQYF. The CDR3 bases are TGTGCCAGCATTGTCACCACAGGGCGGATGGAGACCCAGTACTTC.

This clonotype appeared many times. This sequence joins TRBV18 and TRBJ2-1; D call uncertain. Germline V CDR1 and CDR2: KGHSH, LQKENI. V was trimmed by 7 bases and J by 5 bases, leaving 9 bases between them. The CDR3 has 12 amino acids. The CDR3 DNA follows: TGTGCCAGCTACCGGATGGACAATGAGCAGTTCTTC. Residues: CASYRMDNEQFF.

In this sample, this clonotype turned up many times. J is TRBJ2-7 and V is TRBV7-9, with 7 bases that match TRBD1. The CDR3 spans 13 residues. The germline V gene encodes CDR1 SEHNR and CDR2 FQNEAQ (reference sequence). V dropped 6 bases and J dropped 2; count of bases not matched to a gene: 4. The CDR3 sequence is CASRGDRPYEQYF. CDR3 nucleotides: TGTGCCAGCAGAGGGGACAGACCCTACGAGCAGTACTTC.

The genes are TRBV20-1 and TRBJ2-3; TRBD2 matches at 13 bases. Germline values: CDR1 DFQATT, CDR2 SNEGSKA (reference sequence). The V and J ends lost 6 bases and 13 bases, in that order; junction bases with no gene match: 16. The CDR3 has 15 amino acids. The CDR3 reads CSARGLAGHTDTKYF. The CDR3 nucleotides are TGCAGTGCCAGGGGACTAGCGGGGCACACAGATACAAAGTATTTT.

This clonotype was counted ten times or more. The gene calls are TRBV27 and TRBJ1-5; 8 nucleotides align to TRBD1. The V and J ends lost 5 bases and 7 bases, in that order; junction bases with no gene match: 10. Per the germline V gene, CDR1 is MNHEY and CDR2 is SMNVEV (reference sequence). The CDR3 has 15 residues. The CDR3 reads CASSISGTGSQPQHF. DNA for the CDR3: TGTGCCAGCAGTATTTCCGGGACAGGTTCACAGCCCCAGCATTTT.

This clonotype was counted a few times. The V gene is TRBV5-6, the J gene TRBJ1-5; 8 bases map to TRBD1. Per the germline V gene, CDR1 is SGHDT and CDR2 is YYEEEE. The CDR3 runs 15 residues. With V trimmed by 4 bases and J by 4 bases, 7 bases remained unmatched. This chain's CDR3 is CASSMHTGGNQPQHF. The CDR3 nucleotides read TGTGCCAGCAGCATGCACACAGGGGGTAATCAGCCCCAGCATTTT.

With regard to this clonotype: The germline gene is not matched at one end of the junction; a read error may be the cause. This rearrangement joins TRBV10-3 to TRBJ1-3, with 11 positions matching TRBD1. CDR3 length equals 15 residues. Germline CDR1 reads ENHRY; CDR2 reads SYGVKD. DNA of the CDR3: TGTGCCATCAAGATGGACAGGGGGCCTGGAAGCACCATATATTTT. Its translation is CAIKMDRGPGSTIYF.

Ten or more counts support this clonotype. This chain connects TRBV20-1 to TRBJ2-5; 9 bases match TRBD2. The germline V gene encodes CDR1 DFQATT and CDR2 SNEGSKA (reference sequence). J was trimmed by 5 bases and V by 5 bases; bases with no gene match: 15. The CDR3 runs to 16 residues. CDR3 nucleotides: TGCAGTGCTTCTTTAGCGGGAGCAGTCTTCGGTGAGACCCAGTACTTC. The encoded protein is CSASLAGAVFGETQYF.

In its sample, this clonotype was seen many times. The chain employs TRBV20-1 and TRBJ1-1; unclear D gene. In germline, CDR1 is DFQATT, CDR2 SNEGSKA (reference sequence). This CDR3 has 14 amino acids. Trimming cost V 4 bases and J 3 bases, with 15 bases left between them. The CDR3 DNA sequence: TGCAGTGCTAAAGTGACGGGGTTTGACACTGAAGCTTTCTTT. Translation gives CSAKVTGFDTEAFF.

CDR3 region: CASTLLAGANVLTF. The CDR3, as DNA: TGTGCCAGCACCTTGCTTGCTGGGGCCAACGTCCTGACTTTC. The J gene is TRBJ2-6, the V gene TRBV7-9, with D uncertain. CDR1 and CDR2 (germline): SEHNR, FQNEAQ (reference sequence). This CDR3 contains 14 residues. The V end was cut by 7 bases, the J end by 2 bases, with 9 bases between.

This clonotype came up many times. V and J are TRBV6-1 and TRBJ2-7, with TRBD2 matching 9 bases. Germline lookup yields CDR1 MNHNS and CDR2 SASEGT. The CDR3 loop spans 15 amino acids. After removal of 5 bases from V and 6 bases from J, the junction contained 11 bases not matched to a gene. The CDR3 coding sequence is TGTGCCAGCAGTTCGCAAATAGCGGGAGTGGGCGAGCAGTACTTC. Its protein product is CASSSQIAGVGEQYF.

The CDR3 nucleotides read TGTGCCAGCAGCTCTCGGGGACTAGCAGTCCAAGAGACCCAGTACTTC. As protein: CASSSRGLAVQETQYF. This rearrangement joins TRBV7-6 to TRBJ2-5; TRBD2 matches 9 bases. J gave up 1 base and V 4 bases, and 7 bases lay outside the gene matches. The CDR3 consists of 16 residues. Germline V CDR1 and CDR2: SGHVS, FNYEAQ.